Listed here are 32 T cell receptor beta chains from one sample, sequenced in a study of blood T cell repertoires in COVID-19. Using immunoSEQ multiplex PCR, the repertoire was profiled, and TCRdb retains in-frame clones only, with some absent. The sample shows around 100,000 clones, under 80% of them seen only once. Sequencing was performed on peripheral blood. Receptor source: a man between 65 and 79 years old with active or convalescent COVID-19.

This clone has at least ten counts. The chain is built from TRBV6-5 and TRBJ2-7; D is possibly TRBD2 (6 bases). The CDR3 loop spans 15 amino acids. CDR1 and CDR2 from the germline V gene are MNHEY and SVGAGI. Trimming took 8 bases from V and 2 from J, leaving 19 bases between them. CDR3 residues: CASLRDSGPTYEQYF. CDR3 nucleotide sequence: TGTGCCAGCCTCAGGGATAGCGGACCTACCTACGAGCAGTACTTC.

This clone has more than one count but fewer than ten. V usage is TRBV6-1 and J usage is TRBJ1-2; 8 bases are shared with TRBD1. The J segment lost 1 base and the V segment lost 3 bases, leaving 4 bases of the junction unmatched. CDR1 is MNHNS and CDR2 is SASEGT in the germline V gene. This CDR3 has 15 residues. The CDR3 loop reads CASSDRGRGNYGYTF. In DNA form, the CDR3 reads TGTGCCAGCAGTGACAGGGGGCGAGGTAACTATGGCTACACCTTC.

This chain's CDR3 is CASSFGAGGNYNEQFF. The CDR3 coding sequence is TGTGCCAGCAGCTTTGGGGCCGGGGGGAACTACAATGAGCAGTTCTTC. This chain connects TRBV5-4 to TRBJ2-1; 7 bases fit TRBD2. V lost 2 bases to trimming and J lost 3 bases; unmatched junction nucleotides: 8. Germline V gene sequence: CDR1 SGHNT, CDR2 YYREEE (reference sequence). The CDR3 is 16 residues long.

This clone occurred a few times. The J gene is TRBJ1-4, the V gene TRBV3-1 (or the pseudogene TRBV3-2), with TRBD1 matching over 9 bases. V gave up 4 bases and J gave up 5 bases; unmatched junction bases: 8. The germline V gene encodes CDR1 LGHDT and CDR2 YNNKEL (reference sequence). The CDR3 runs to 16 residues. The CDR3 DNA sequence: TGTGCCAGCAGCCCCTCAACAGGGGGCTTGAATGAAAAACTGTTTTTT. It yields the protein CASSPSTGGLNEKLFF.

V usage is TRBV7-9 and J usage is TRBJ1-1; 10 nucleotides line up with TRBD1. J was trimmed by 0 bases and V by 5 bases; bases with no gene match: 9. The CDR3 is 17 amino acids. Per the germline V gene, CDR1 is SEHNR and CDR2 is FQNEAQ (reference sequence). CDR3 in amino acids: CASSTDRGTLLNTEAFF. CDR3 nucleotides: TGTGCCAGCAGCACGGACAGGGGGACCCTCCTGAACACTGAAGCTTTCTTT.

The rearrangement links TRBV5-1 to TRBJ2-7; maybe TRBD1 (6 bases). V was shortened by 4 bases and J by 1 base, with 9 bases between the two germline ends. Germline CDR1 and CDR2: SGHRS and YFSETQ. This CDR3 spans 13 amino acids. CDR3 sequence: CASSNTGSYEQYF. CDR3 DNA sequence: TGCGCCAGCAGCAACACAGGGTCCTACGAGCAGTACTTC.

The CDR3 nucleotides read TGTGCCAGCAGCCACAGGGGGGTAAAAAATAGTGAAGCTTTCTTT. This sequence encodes CASSHRGVKNSEAFF. The chain combines TRBV3-1 (or the pseudogene TRBV3-2) with TRBJ1-1; TRBD1 matches at 7 bases. After removal of 3 bases from V and 7 bases from J, the junction contained 11 bases not matched to a gene. This CDR3 spans 15 amino acids. The germline gives CDR1 LGHDT, CDR2 YNNKEL (reference sequence).

This clone was counted a single time. The chain is built from TRBV29-1 and TRBJ2-3, with 7 bases matching TRBD2. After removal of 2 bases from V and 1 base from J, the junction contained 0 bases not matched to a gene. There are 13 residues in the CDR3. Germline values: CDR1 SQVTM, CDR2 ANQGSEA. The CDR3 reads CSVERGGTDTQYF. The DNA of the CDR3 is TGCAGCGTTGAACGGGGGGGCACAGATACGCAGTATTTT.

The chain uses TRBV6-5 and TRBJ2-4; D ambiguous. Germline V gene lookup returns CDR1 MNHEY and CDR2 SVGAGI. The CDR3 spans 14 residues. The germline V and J ends were trimmed by 2 bases and 7 bases, with 12 bases remaining between them. The CDR3 nucleotides read TGTGCCAGCAGTTACAGTCAGGCTCTCAACATTCAGTACTTC. Amino acids: CASSYSQALNIQYF.

This chain joins TRBV7-8 and TRBJ1-1; D unclear. V was pared by 4 bases and J by 0 bases, with 3 bases between. The CDR3 spans 12 residues. Germline CDR1 SGHVS, CDR2 FQNEAQ. The CDR3: CASSSVNTEAFF. The DNA of the CDR3 is TGTGCCAGCAGCTCGGTGAACACTGAAGCTTTCTTT.

The CDR3 bases are TGCGCCAGCAGCACTGGACAGGGGGATGAAAAACTGTTTTTT. Its translation: CASSTGQGDEKLFF. The rearrangement links TRBV5-1 to TRBJ1-4, with 10 bases lining up with TRBD1. The CDR3 extends over 14 amino acids. With V trimmed by 4 bases and J by 6 bases, 3 bases remained unmatched. From germline, CDR1 is SGHRS and CDR2 YFSETQ.

The V and J genes are TRBV30 and TRBJ1-2; D possibly corresponds to TRBD1 (5 bases). CDR1 is GTSNPN, CDR2 SVGIG, per germline (reference sequence). The germline V and J ends were trimmed by 0 bases and 1 base, with 9 bases remaining between them. The CDR3 totals 14 residues. CDR3 loop: CAWSVGQGNYGYTF. For the CDR3, the DNA is TGTGCCTGGAGTGTAGGGCAGGGTAACTATGGCTACACCTTC.

This sequence joins TRBV2 and TRBJ2-2; 8 bases are a match to TRBD2. CDR3 length equals 14 residues. Trimming at V came to 6 bases and at J to 1 base, leaving 1 base not matched to a gene. CDR1 SNHLY and CDR2 FYNNEI come from the germline V gene. The CDR3 nucleotides read TGTGCCAGCAGACTAGCGGTGAACACCGGGGAGCTGTTTTTT. Translation: CASRLAVNTGELFF.

The gene calls are TRBV4-1 and TRBJ2-3, with a tentative D call TRBD2 (5 bases). The CDR3 loop spans 14 amino acids. Looked up from germline, CDR1 is MGHRA and CDR2 is YSYEKL. Between the trimmed V and J ends, which lost 0 bases and 4 bases, there was a span of 8 bases. CDR3 residues: CASSQDEGPDTQYF. The CDR3 bases are TGCGCCAGCAGCCAAGATGAGGGCCCAGATACGCAGTATTTT.

The CDR3 loop reads CATGSPNYGYTF. In DNA, the CDR3 is TGTGCTACAGGATCTCCTAACTATGGCTACACCTTC. The V call is TRBV6-6, the J call TRBJ1-2; tentatively, D is TRBD1 (5 bases). The CDR3 extends over 12 amino acids. Germline-derived CDR1 and CDR2 are MNHNY and SVGAGI (reference sequence).

The chain joins TRBV2 to TRBJ2-7, with a tentative D call TRBD1 (6 bases). Germline assignment: CDR1 SNHLY and CDR2 FYNNEI. The CDR3 runs to 15 residues. The V and J ends lost 4 bases and 0 bases respectively, with 13 bases between them. CDR3 sequence reads: CASSVQGRSSYEQYF. The CDR3 DNA reads as TGTGCCAGCAGTGTTCAGGGGAGAAGCTCCTACGAGCAGTACTTC.

CDR3 sequence: CASSDPQRGGSTDTQYF. The DNA of the CDR3 is TGTGCCAGCAGTGACCCCCAGCGGGGGGGTAGCACAGATACGCAGTATTTT. The chain uses TRBV2 and TRBJ2-3, with 10 positions matching TRBD2. The CDR3 totals 17 residues. CDR1 SNHLY and CDR2 FYNNEI come from the germline V gene. V was clipped by 3 bases and J by 0 bases; unmatched bases: 6.

The table lists this clone with a few counts. The chain combines TRBV9 with TRBJ1-2; the D gene is possibly TRBD1 (5 bases). This CDR3 contains 14 residues. Germline CDR1 reads SGDLS; CDR2 reads YYNGEE. V lost 0 bases to trimming and J lost 8 bases, with 14 bases between them. The CDR3, as DNA: TGTGCCAGCAGCGTAGATAGGGGATTAGGGGGCTACACCTTC. Translated, it gives CASSVDRGLGGYTF.

The chain is built from TRBV29-1 and TRBJ1-1; 7 bases are shared with TRBD1. The CDR3 contains 12 residues. Germline-derived CDR1 and CDR2 are SQVTM and ANQGSEA. The V segment lost 4 bases and the J segment 1 base; nucleotides outside the gene matches: 0. CDR3 residues: CSVGTGNTEAFF. The CDR3 DNA follows: TGCAGCGTTGGGACAGGGAACACTGAAGCTTTCTTT.

This sequence joins TRBV23-1 and TRBJ1-5; TRBD1 is a possible D gene (6 bases). TRBV23-1 falls under the ORF class, with uncertain function. V was cut by 7 bases and J by 3 bases, with 25 bases left in between. The CDR3 totals 18 residues. The CDR3 loop reads CASIQSRGGRVINQPQHF. In nucleotides, the CDR3 is TGCGCCAGCATCCAATCGAGGGGGGGCAGGGTGATCAATCAGCCCCAGCATTTT.

The chain joins TRBV27 to TRBJ2-7, with 8 bases aligning to TRBD2. The CDR3 length is 14 residues. J lost 3 bases, V lost 3 bases, and 4 bases had no gene match. CDR1 and CDR2 from the germline V gene are MNHEY and SMNVEV (reference sequence). DNA for the CDR3: TGTGCCAGCAGTTTTCGAAGCGGGAGCTACGAGCAGTACTTC. Protein: CASSFRSGSYEQYF.

This sequence joins TRBV12-3 or TRBV12-4 and TRBJ1-4; 8 bases line up with TRBD1. This CDR3 has 13 residues. The junction had 3 bases not matched to a gene; V was cut back by 4 bases and J by 8 bases. CDR3 nucleotides: TGTGCCAGCAGTTCAGGGGGCAACGAAAAACTGTTTTTT. Its translation is CASSSGGNEKLFF.

This chain joins TRBV29-1 and TRBJ1-5; D perhaps matches TRBD1 (6 bases). Trimming pared 2 bases from V and 7 bases from J, leaving 12 bases between. The germline gives CDR1 SQVTM, CDR2 ANQGSEA. This CDR3 has 13 residues. The CDR3 reads CSVEQGGGQPQHF. The CDR3 nucleotides read TGCAGCGTTGAACAGGGCGGGGGCCAGCCCCAGCATTTT.

The chain uses TRBV11-2 and TRBJ1-2; D is possibly TRBD1 (5 bases). CDR1 and CDR2 (germline): SGHAT, FQNNGV. V lost 7 bases to trimming and J lost 2 bases, with 26 bases between them. The CDR3 runs 18 residues. CDR3 sequence reads: CASTPNPGLTGGNYGYTF. The DNA for the CDR3 is TGTGCCAGCACCCCCAACCCGGGACTTACTGGCGGGAACTATGGCTACACCTTC.

The gene calls are TRBV28 and TRBJ1-2; 11 nucleotides match TRBD1. Trimming took 5 bases from V and 5 from J; bases not matched to a gene: 7. This CDR3 contains 15 residues. Germline V gives CDR1 MDHEN, CDR2 SYDVKM. The CDR3 DNA reads as TGTGCCAGCAGTACAGCCGGGACAGGGGGGTATGGCTACACCTTC. It is translated as CASSTAGTGGYGYTF.

The V gene is TRBV25-1, the J gene TRBJ1-2; 8 bases line up with TRBD1. V was pared by 4 bases and J by 4 bases, with 2 bases of the junction left unmatched. CDR1 is MGHDK, CDR2 SYGVNS, per germline. This CDR3 is 13 amino acids long. The CDR3 is CASSGDRGYGYTF. The CDR3 coding sequence is TGTGCCAGCAGTGGTGACAGGGGCTATGGCTACACCTTC.

The CDR3 DNA reads as TGTGCCAGCAGTTCCGGACAGGCAACTAATGAAAAACTGTTTTTT. This sequence encodes CASSSGQATNEKLFF. The rearrangement links TRBV6-5 to TRBJ1-4, with TRBD1 identical over 7 bases. V gave up 4 bases and J gave up 0 bases; unmatched junction bases: 2. This CDR3 is built from 15 residues. CDR1 and CDR2 from the germline V gene are MNHEY and SVGAGI.

V and J are TRBV12-3 or TRBV12-4 and TRBJ2-7; perhaps TRBD1 as D (5 bases). This CDR3 contains 13 residues. The V and J ends lost 7 bases and 0 bases respectively, with 10 bases between them. The chain's CDR3 is CASTRQFSYEQYF. The CDR3 coding sequence is TGTGCCAGCACTCGACAGTTCTCCTACGAGCAGTACTTC.

V gene TRBV5-5 combines with J gene TRBJ2-7, with 7 bases that match TRBD2. This CDR3 has 16 residues. Trimming took 5 bases from V and 2 from J; bases not matched to a gene: 13. CDR1 is SGHKS and CDR2 is YYEKEE in the germline V gene (reference sequence). This chain's CDR3 is CASSPQGGRDPYEQYF. In DNA form, the CDR3 reads TGTGCCAGCAGTCCCCAGGGAGGGCGGGACCCCTACGAGCAGTACTTC.

This clone was seen a handful of times. This chain's CDR3 is CASSQTWSSYNSPLHF. CDR3 DNA sequence: TGTGCCAGCAGCCAGACTTGGAGCTCCTATAATTCACCCCTCCACTTT. J is TRBJ1-6 and V is TRBV3-1 (or the pseudogene TRBV3-2); no definite D call. Germline CDR1 is LGHDT and CDR2 is YNNKEL (reference sequence). CDR3 length: 16 residues. V lost 3 bases and J 0 bases, leaving 9 bases between the germline ends.

This chain links TRBV6-1 with TRBJ1-2; D gene unclear. The CDR3 sequence is 12 residues long. The V end was cut by 1 base, the J end by 7 bases, with 7 bases between. Germline V CDR1 and CDR2: MNHNS, SASEGT. The CDR3 DNA is TGTGCCAGCAGTGAAGGCTTCGGTGGCTACACCTTC. As protein: CASSEGFGGYTF.

This clone appeared a single time. The chain has TRBV11-2 and TRBJ1-4; D is unclear. V lost 2 bases, J lost 0 bases, and 16 bases lay in between. The germline V gene has CDR1 SGHAT and CDR2 FQNNGV. CDR3 length: 18 residues. CDR3 sequence (DNA): TGTGCCAGCAGCTTAAGGCGCGATTCAGGTGCAACTAATGAAAAACTGTTTTTT. As protein: CASSLRRDSGATNEKLFF.